This T cell receptor (beta chain) came from a study of CD8 T cells in ankylosing spondylitis. MiXCR, run by TCRdb on the 5' RACE reads, gives a single entry per CDR3 protein. The sample lists about 100,000 distinct CDR3 sequences, roughly 8.3% occurring once. Germline V gene data show CDR1 as SGHTA and CDR2 as FQGNSA. V gave up 4 bases and J gave up 10 bases, with 14 bases separating them. There are 13 residues in the CDR3. In its sample, this clonotype was seen many times. The clonotype originates from a male donor with ankylosing spondylitis or in good health (not recorded which). The sequenced sample was blood, either unsorted or a sorted T cell fraction (not recorded which). This rearrangement joins TRBV7-2 to TRBJ2-1; D is perhaps TRBD1 (5 bases). The CDR3 nucleotides are TGTGCCAGCAGCTCACGGTGGGGCCGGGAGCAGTTCTTC. This encodes CASSSRWGREQFF.